These T cell receptor beta chains were read from a single sample in a study of cytomegalovirus exposure and HLA in healthy donors. Sequenced by immunoSEQ multiplex PCR; TCRdb stores in-frame clones only, minus some. The table includes around 140,000 clones, 60% to 85% detected once. The specimen sequenced was PBMCs. The receptors derive from a middle-aged woman in good health and CMV-seronegative. CDR3s include the opening cysteine and the closing phenylalanine or tryptophan. A D gene is named only where the DNA matches it firmly. Size is stated for part of the rows, as once, few or many counts, or as a class when the clone is expanded.

D	size	V	J	DNA	CDR3
-	once	TRBV7-9	TRBJ1-6	TGTGCCAGCAGCTTAGTAAGCGGTCAACCCCTCCACTTT	CASSLVSGQPLHF
-	-	TRBV7-9	TRBJ2-5	TGTGCCAGCAGCGTAAGACTCCAAGAGACCCAGTACTTC	CASSVRLQETQYF
TRBD2	-	TRBV11-2	TRBJ2-1	TGTGCCAGCAGTCTCGGGGGGGCCAATGAGCAGTTCTTC	CASSLGGANEQFF
TRBD2	-	TRBV14	TRBJ2-3	TGTGCCAGCAGCCCCGGACTAGCGGGGGGGTCCATTACAGATACGCAGTATTTT	CASSPGLAGGSITDTQYF
TRBD1	-	TRBV29-1	TRBJ2-4	TGCAGCGTCGGACAGGGGGAAAACATTCAGTACTTC	CSVGQGENIQYF
TRBD1	-	TRBV5-4	TRBJ2-7	TGTGCCAGCAGCTCCGGACAGGGCTACGAGCAGTACTTC	CASSSGQGYEQYF
TRBD2	-	TRBV28	TRBJ2-7	TGTGCCAGCAGTTTAGCGGGGGGGCAAGACGAGCAGTACTTC	CASSLAGGQDEQYF
TRBD1	-	TRBV19	TRBJ1-2	TGTGCCAGTAGTAGCGTACCGGACAGGGGGCTTTATGGCTACACCTTC	CASSSVPDRGLYGYTF
-	-	TRBV5-6	TRBJ1-1	TGTGCCAGCAGCTCTATCGGACAAAGCATGAACACTGAAGCTTTCTTT	CASSSIGQSMNTEAFF
-	-	TRBV9	TRBJ2-1	TGTGCCAGCAGCGCGAATTTAGGGGGGGCCGCCTACAATGAGCAGTTCTTC	CASSANLGGAAYNEQFF
-	few	TRBV27	TRBJ2-4	TGTGCCAGCAGTTCACTGTTAGCCAAAAACATTCAGTACTTC	CASSSLLAKNIQYF
-	-	TRBV27	TRBJ1-5	TGTGCCAGCAGTTTAAGGGGTAGCAATCAGCCCCAGCATTTT	CASSLRGSNQPQHF
TRBD2	-	TRBV6-1	TRBJ2-3	TGTGCCAGCAGTGTCGGTAGCGGGGGGGCAATAGATACGCAGTATTTT	CASSVGSGGAIDTQYF
-	-	TRBV11-1	TRBJ2-7	TGTGCCAGCAGCTCTCCTCCTCGGTACGAGCAGTACTTC	CASSSPPRYEQYF
-	-	TRBV5-1	TRBJ2-7	TGCGCCAGCAGCTTGGCCAGGTCAGCCGACTACGAGCAGTACTTC	CASSLARSADYEQYF
TRBD1	-	TRBV5-1	TRBJ2-2	TGCGCCAGCAGGATGCCTAACCGGGACAGGGAATCCGGGGAGCTGTTTTTT	CASRMPNRDRESGELFF
TRBD2	once	TRBV28	TRBJ2-1	TGTGCCAGCAGTTTCGAGCGGGGGGGGGTCAATGAGCAGTTCTTC	CASSFERGGVNEQFF
TRBD1	-	TRBV7-9	TRBJ2-7	TGTGCCAGCAGCTTCGGGACAGGGTGGTACGAGCAGTACTTC	CASSFGTGWYEQYF
TRBD1	-	TRBV27	TRBJ1-1	TGTGCCAGCAGTGAGACTCCGACAGGGATTGGCACTGAAGCTTTCTTT	CASSETPTGIGTEAFF
-	few	TRBV10-2	TRBJ1-1	TGCGCCAGCAGTGAAAGGGTCCAGGGTTTCGCTTTCTTT	CASSERVQGFAFF
-	-	TRBV5-6	TRBJ1-1	TGTGCCAGCAGCTTTTCAGGGAACACTGAAGCTTTCTTT	CASSFSGNTEAFF
-	few	TRBV23-1	TRBJ1-1	TGCGCCAGCAGCGACAGGTCGAACACTGAAGCTTTCTTT	CASSDRSNTEAFF
TRBD1	-	TRBV7-9	TRBJ1-4	TGTGCCAGCAGCTCGCGACAGGGTTGGGAAAAACTGTTTTTT	CASSSRQGWEKLFF
TRBD2	-	TRBV5-1	TRBJ2-5	TGCGCCAGCAGCCTCCGTGGTAGCGGGGTACAAGAGACCCAGTACTTC	CASSLRGSGVQETQYF
-	-	TRBV4-3	TRBJ1-5	TGCGCCAGCAGCCATCGTCTCGGAGAGCCCCAGCATTTT	CASSHRLGEPQHF
-	-	TRBV5-4	TRBJ2-4	TGTGCCAGCAGCACTACACCGGGGGACAAAAACATTCAGTACTTC	CASSTTPGDKNIQYF
TRBD1	-	TRBV6-1	TRBJ1-3	TGTGCCAGCAGTGAAGCGGGAACGACAGGGGACGCTGGAAACACCATATATTTT	CASSEAGTTGDAGNTIYF
-	-	TRBV20-1	TRBJ1-6	TGCAGTGCTACCCATGCACCCCTCCACTTT	CSATHAPLHF
TRBD1	-	TRBV7-6	TRBJ2-2	TGTGCCAGCAGCTACACGGACAGGGGCCTTAACGGGGAGCTGTTTTTT	CASSYTDRGLNGELFF
-	-	TRBV6-6	TRBJ1-5	TGTGCCAGCAGTTACGGCCCAGGGACTAATCAGCCCCAGCATTTT	CASSYGPGTNQPQHF
-	-	TRBV6-1	TRBJ2-7	TGTGCCAGCGCCGATGGGGGGACAGTTGGCTACGAGCAGTACTTC	CASADGGTVGYEQYF
TRBD2	-	TRBV28	TRBJ2-1	TGTGCCAGCAGTTTCGTTCTCGGGGGGGGGTACAATGAGCAGTTCTTC	CASSFVLGGGYNEQFF
TRBD1	-	TRBV6-4	TRBJ1-1	TGTGCCAGCAGGGTAGGAGACAGGGCTAACACTGAAGCTTTCTTT	CASRVGDRANTEAFF
TRBD1	-	TRBV19	TRBJ2-7	TGTGCCAGTAGTATCAACCGGGACAGGGGTCCCGAGCAGTACTTC	CASSINRDRGPEQYF
-	once	TRBV29-1	TRBJ2-7	TGCAGCGCTAGGGACCCGCGGGGCGAGCAGTACTTC	CSARDPRGEQYF
-	-	TRBV2	TRBJ1-4	TGTGCCAGCAGTCGGGAGCAGGGTTTACGCTATGGAAAACTGTTTTTT	CASSREQGLRYGKLFF
-	-	TRBV7-6	TRBJ2-7	TGTGCCAGCAGCTTAGCGTCTAGTAGATCGGCCTACGAGCAGTACTTC	CASSLASSRSAYEQYF
-	-	TRBV14	TRBJ1-6	TGTGCCAGCAGCCCCCTAAACAATTCACCCCTCCACTTT	CASSPLNNSPLHF
TRBD2	few	TRBV19	TRBJ2-5	TGTGCCAGTAGGAGCGGGGGGGAAGAGACCCAGTACTTC	CASRSGGEETQYF
-	-	TRBV7-3	TRBJ2-2	TGTGCCAGCAGCCCTGCGGGTCAGGTCGCCGGGGAGCTGTTTTTT	CASSPAGQVAGELFF
-	-	TRBV5-1	TRBJ1-4	TGCGCCAGCAGCTTGGATACGGGGGGCGCGGGTGAAAAACTGTTTTTT	CASSLDTGGAGEKLFF
-	few	TRBV19	TRBJ2-7	TGTGCCAGTAGTATAGCCCCGGACAGCTACGAGCAGTACTTC	CASSIAPDSYEQYF
-	few	TRBV27	TRBJ2-7	TGTGCCAGCAGTCCAACTACCAGAGATCACTACGAGCAGTACTTC	CASSPTTRDHYEQYF
-	-	TRBV6-6	TRBJ1-4	TGTGCCAGCAGCCCCGATTGGAGTTTTGAAAAACTGTTTTTT	CASSPDWSFEKLFF
-	once	TRBV6-5	TRBJ1-2	TGTGCCAGCAAGCTCCGGTGGGGGGGCGAAGGCTACACCTTC	CASKLRWGGEGYTF
TRBD1	-	TRBV7-9	TRBJ2-7	TGTGCCAGCAGTTTTAGGTTTGGGACAGGGGGTAACGGCGAGCAGTACTTC	CASSFRFGTGGNGEQYF
-	-	TRBV5-1	TRBJ1-1	TGCGCCAGCAGCTTGGATAAGGGGCTTTTGGACACTGAAGCTTTCTTT	CASSLDKGLLDTEAFF
-	once	TRBV7-2	TRBJ1-1	TGTGCCAGCAGCTCACAGATGAACACTGAAGCTTTCTTT	CASSSQMNTEAFF